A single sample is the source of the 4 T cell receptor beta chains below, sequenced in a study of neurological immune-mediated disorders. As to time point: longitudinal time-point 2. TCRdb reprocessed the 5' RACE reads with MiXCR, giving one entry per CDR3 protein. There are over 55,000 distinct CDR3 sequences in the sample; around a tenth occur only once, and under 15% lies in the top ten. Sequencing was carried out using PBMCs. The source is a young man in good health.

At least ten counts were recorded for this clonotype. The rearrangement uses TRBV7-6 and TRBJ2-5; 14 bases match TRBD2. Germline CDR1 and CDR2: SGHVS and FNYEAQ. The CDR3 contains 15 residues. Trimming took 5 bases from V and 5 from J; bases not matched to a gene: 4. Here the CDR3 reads CASSPGTSGSETQYF. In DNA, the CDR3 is TGTGCCAGCAGCCCAGGGACTAGCGGGAGTGAGACCCAGTACTTC.

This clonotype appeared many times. CDR3 coding DNA: TGCAGTGCTAGAGATTCCCTAGCAGAAGAGACCCAGTACTTC. Its translation: CSARDSLAEETQYF. The rearrangement links TRBV20-1 to TRBJ2-5; D perhaps matches TRBD2 (5 bases). Between the trimmed V and J ends, which lost 0 bases and 3 bases, there was a span of 11 bases. CDR1 DFQATT and CDR2 SNEGSKA come from the germline V gene (reference sequence). The CDR3 loop spans 14 amino acids.

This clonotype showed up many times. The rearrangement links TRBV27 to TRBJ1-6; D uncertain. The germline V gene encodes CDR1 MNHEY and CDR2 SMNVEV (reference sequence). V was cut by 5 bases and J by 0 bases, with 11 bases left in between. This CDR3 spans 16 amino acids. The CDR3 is CASSAVGGSYNSPLHF. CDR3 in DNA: TGTGCCAGCAGTGCCGTCGGAGGCTCCTATAATTCACCCCTCCACTTT.

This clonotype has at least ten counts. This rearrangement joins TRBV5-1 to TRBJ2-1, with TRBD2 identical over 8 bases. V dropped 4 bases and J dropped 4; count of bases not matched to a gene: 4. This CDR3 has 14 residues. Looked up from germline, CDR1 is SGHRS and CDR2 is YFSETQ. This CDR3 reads CASSPSGGYNEQFF. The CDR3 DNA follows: TGCGCCAGCAGCCCGTCGGGGGGGTACAATGAGCAGTTCTTC.